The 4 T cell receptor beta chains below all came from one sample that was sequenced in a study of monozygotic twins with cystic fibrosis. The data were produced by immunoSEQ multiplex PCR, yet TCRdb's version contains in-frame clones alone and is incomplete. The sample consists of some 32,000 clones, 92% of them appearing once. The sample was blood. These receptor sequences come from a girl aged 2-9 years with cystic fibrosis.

CDR3 coding DNA: TGTGCCAGCAGCTTAGGGGACGGCTACACCTTC. Translated: CASSLGDGYTF. The rearrangement links TRBV7-9 to TRBJ1-2; perhaps TRBD1 as D (5 bases). Germline loops: CDR1 SEHNR, CDR2 FQNEAQ (reference sequence). V was pared by 1 base and J by 8 bases, with 5 bases between. This CDR3 spans 11 amino acids.

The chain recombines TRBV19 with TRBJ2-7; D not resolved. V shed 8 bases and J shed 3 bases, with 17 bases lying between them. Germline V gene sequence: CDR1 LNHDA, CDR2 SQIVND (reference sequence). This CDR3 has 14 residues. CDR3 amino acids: CASSRSEGIYEQYF. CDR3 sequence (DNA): TGTGCCAGTTCCAGATCGGAAGGAATCTACGAGCAGTACTTC.

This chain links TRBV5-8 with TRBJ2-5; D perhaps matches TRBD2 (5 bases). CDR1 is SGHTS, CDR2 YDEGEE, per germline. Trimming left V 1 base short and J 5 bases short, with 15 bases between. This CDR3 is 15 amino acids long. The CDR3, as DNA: TGTGCCAGCAGCTTGCTAAGAGGGTCCTCTGAGACCCAGTACTTC. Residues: CASSLLRGSSETQYF.

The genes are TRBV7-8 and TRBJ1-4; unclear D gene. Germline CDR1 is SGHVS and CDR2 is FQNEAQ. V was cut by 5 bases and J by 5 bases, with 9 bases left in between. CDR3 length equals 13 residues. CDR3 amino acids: CASSMVSNEKLFF. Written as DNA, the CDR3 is TGTGCCAGCAGCATGGTTTCGAATGAAAAACTGTTTTTT.